This T cell receptor beta chain was sequenced for a study of T cells in Graves' hyperthyroidism and ophthalmopathy. It was RNA transcripts that yielded the amplified TCR beta CDR3 regions. Researchers ran a first-round RT-PCR on the TCR CDR3 using the HTBI primer set. TCRdb redid the calling of the multiplex PCR reads with MiXCR, one entry per CDR3 protein. The sample holds 550,000 to 700,000 distinct CDR3 sequences, roughly 14% seen once. This clonotype was picked up many times. Its antigen remains unidentified. Germline V gives CDR1 LGHDT, CDR2 YNNKEL (reference sequence). There are 14 residues in the CDR3. The V end lost 0 bases, the J end lost 4 bases, and 9 bases lay between the germline ends. Broader study findings: Ophthalmopathy was told apart from stable hyperthyroidism by a 13 V-J model.

The rearrangement uses TRBV3-1 and TRBJ2-5; the D gene is possibly TRBD2 (6 bases). Sequenced sample: blood. This TCR came from a woman in her thirties or forties with Graves' ophthalmopathy. In nucleotides, the CDR3 is TGTGCCAGCAGCCAAGAGGCGGGACTAGAGACCCAGTACTTC. It codes for CASSQEAGLETQYF.